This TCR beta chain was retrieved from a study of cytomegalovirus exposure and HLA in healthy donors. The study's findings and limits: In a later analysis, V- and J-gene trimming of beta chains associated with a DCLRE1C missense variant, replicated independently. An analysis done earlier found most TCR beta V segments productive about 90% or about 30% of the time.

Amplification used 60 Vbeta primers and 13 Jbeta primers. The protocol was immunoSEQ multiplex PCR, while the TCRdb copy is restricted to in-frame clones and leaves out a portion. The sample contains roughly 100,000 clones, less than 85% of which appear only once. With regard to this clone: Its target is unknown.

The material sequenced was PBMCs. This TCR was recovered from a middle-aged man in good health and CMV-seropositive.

CDR3 coding DNA: TGTGCCAGCAGCTTACGGCCAGGGGGAGGGGAGCTGTTTTTT. Amino acids: CASSLRPGGGELFF. This chain uses TRBV11-2 with TRBJ2-2; 7 bases match TRBD1. CDR1 is SGHAT, CDR2 FQNNGV, per germline. V lost 2 bases to trimming and J lost 8 bases; unmatched junction nucleotides: 5. This CDR3 region has 14 residues.